The clone carrying this T cell receptor beta chain turned up a few times. What it binds is not known. Preparation of TCR beta libraries was done by quantitative 5'-RACE with molecular barcodes. TCRdb used MiXCR to reprocess the 5' RACE reads, holding one entry per CDR3 protein. The data show approximately 350,000 distinct CDR3 sequences, 14% to 15% seen once. This record comes from a study of CD8 T cells in ankylosing spondylitis. General study results and limits: Disease-linked clones bore a CD8+ phenotype, appearing relatively rarely in peripheral blood. Reactive arthritis synovial fluid and blood previously showed some of these motif variants.

The germline V and J ends were trimmed by 6 bases and 5 bases, with 14 bases remaining between them. CDR3 length equals 14 residues. The germline V gene encodes CDR1 SNHLY and CDR2 FYNNEI. Sequencing was performed on blood, either unsorted or a sorted T cell fraction (not recorded which). The sequence was collected from a male donor with ankylosing spondylitis or in good health (not recorded which). V is TRBV2 and J is TRBJ1-5, with no clear D. The CDR3 here is CASRPAISDQPQHF. CDR3 nucleotides: TGTGCCAGCAGACCAGCTATATCGGATCAGCCCCAGCATTTT.